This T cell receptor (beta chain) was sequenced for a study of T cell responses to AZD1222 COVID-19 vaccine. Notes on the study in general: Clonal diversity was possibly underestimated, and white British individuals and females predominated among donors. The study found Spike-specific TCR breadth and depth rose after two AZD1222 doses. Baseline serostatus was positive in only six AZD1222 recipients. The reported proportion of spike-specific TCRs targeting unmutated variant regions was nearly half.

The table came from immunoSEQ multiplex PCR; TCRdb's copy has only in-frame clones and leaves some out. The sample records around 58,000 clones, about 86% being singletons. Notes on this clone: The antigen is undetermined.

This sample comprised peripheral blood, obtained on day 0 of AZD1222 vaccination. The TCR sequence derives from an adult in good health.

CDR3 nucleotides: TGTGCCACCAGTGATTTCCGTCCGGATACGCAGTATTTT. Protein sequence: CATSDFRPDTQYF. The chain couples TRBV24-1 to TRBJ2-3; D gene uncertain. CDR1 and CDR2 from the germline V gene are KGHDR and SFDVKD. V was clipped by 1 base and J by 6 bases, with 7 bases between them. CDR3 length: 13 amino acids.